Shown below are 20 T cell receptor beta chains from a single sample sequenced in a study of blood T cell repertoires in COVID-19. The data were produced by immunoSEQ multiplex PCR, yet TCRdb's version contains in-frame clones alone and is incomplete. The top ten hold around 3.3% of the sample, which has 150,000 to 200,000 clones, approximately 85% seen once. Sequencing was performed on peripheral blood. These receptors all come from a man between 60 and 70 years old with acute or convalescent COVID-19.

This chain uses TRBV5-4 with TRBJ1-1; D is unclear. In germline, CDR1 is SGHNT, CDR2 YYREEE (reference sequence). The CDR3 length is 15 residues. V lost 0 bases and J 0 bases, leaving 9 bases between the germline ends. CDR3 protein: CASSLEEALNTEAFF. In DNA form, the CDR3 reads TGTGCCAGCAGCTTGGAGGAGGCACTGAACACTGAAGCTTTCTTT. Full variable domain (remainder filled in from reference TRBV5-4 and TRBJ1-1): ETGVTQSPTHLIKTRGQQVTLRCSSQSGHNTVSWYQQALGQGPQFIFQYYREEENGRGNFPPRFSGLQFPNYSSELNVNALELDDSALYLCASSLEEALNTEAFFGQGTRLTVV.

V is TRBV28 and J is TRBJ2-2; TRBD2 is a possible D gene (7 bases). This CDR3 has 16 residues. Germline V gene lookup returns CDR1 MDHEN and CDR2 SYDVKM. Deletions cut 6 bases from V and 5 bases from J, with 19 bases between. The CDR3 DNA sequence: TGTGCCAGCAGCCTAGCAGGGGTTAGCGGGACCGGGGAGCTGTTTTTT. Amino acid sequence: CASSLAGVSGTGELFF.

The genes are TRBV27 and TRBJ1-1; 7 bases match TRBD1. Germline CDR1 is MNHEY and CDR2 is SMNVEV (reference sequence). The CDR3 consists of 14 residues. J lost 0 bases, V lost 6 bases, and 4 bases had no gene match. CDR3 nucleotide sequence: TGTGCCAGCAGATTCGGGACAGTGAACACTGAAGCTTTCTTT. This translates into CASRFGTVNTEAFF.

The V call is TRBV10-3, the J call TRBJ2-3; the D gene is possibly TRBD2 (5 bases). Germline V gene data show CDR1 as ENHRY and CDR2 as SYGVKD. The CDR3 spans 17 residues. Trimming removed 3 bases at V and 0 bases at J, with 16 bases between. DNA for the CDR3: TGTGCCATCAGTGAAGTCGAAAGGACTGCTAGCACAGATACGCAGTATTTT. Its protein product is CAISEVERTASTDTQYF.

The rearrangement joins TRBV5-5 to TRBJ1-2; no clear D. The CDR3 loop spans 12 amino acids. The V and J ends lost 5 bases and 5 bases respectively, with 10 bases between them. Germline V lookup: CDR1 SGHKS, CDR2 YYEKEE (reference sequence). CDR3 DNA: TGTGCCAGCAGGGGTCGGGAGTATGGCTACACCTTC. This encodes CASRGREYGYTF.

The chain combines TRBV7-9 with TRBJ1-4; D is undetermined. Trimming removed 2 bases from V and 5 bases from J, with 6 bases in between. Per germline, CDR1 SEHNR and CDR2 FQNEAQ (reference sequence). This CDR3 has 13 residues. Here the CDR3 DNA reads TGTGCCAGCAGCTTAATACAGAATGAAAAACTGTTTTTT. It encodes CASSLIQNEKLFF.

This rearrangement joins TRBV30 to TRBJ2-1; 10 nucleotides line up with TRBD2. Germline lookup yields CDR1 GTSNPN and CDR2 SVGIG (reference sequence). This CDR3 comprises 17 residues. V dropped 2 bases and J dropped 4; count of bases not matched to a gene: 11. CDR3 sequence (DNA): TGTGCCTGGAGTCCCCGACGACTAGCGGGCCTATACAATGAGCAGTTCTTC. This sequence encodes CAWSPRRLAGLYNEQFF. Full variable domain (outside the CDR3, taken from reference TRBV30 and TRBJ2-1): SQTIHQWPATLVQPVGSPLSLECTVEGTSNPNLYWYRQAAGRGLQLLFYSVGIGQISSEVPQNLSASRPQDRQFILSSKKLLLSDSGFYLCAWSPRRLAGLYNEQFFGPGTRLTVL.

This clone appeared once. The rearrangement joins TRBV6-6 to TRBJ1-3, with 7 bases that match TRBD1. The CDR3 runs to 14 residues. From germline, CDR1 is MNHNY and CDR2 SVGAGI (reference sequence). Trimming took 6 bases from V and 0 from J; bases not matched to a gene: 2. The CDR3 coding sequence is TGTGCCAGCAGGGGACAGAGCTCTGGAAACACCATATATTTT. This gives the protein CASRGQSSGNTIYF.

The CDR3 region has the DNA TGTGCCAGCAGTCCCCATCAGGGGGCTGTCTATGGCTACACCTTC. Protein product: CASSPHQGAVYGYTF. The V call is TRBV2, the J call TRBJ1-2; 8 positions agree with TRBD1. Germline assignment: CDR1 SNHLY and CDR2 FYNNEI. The V gene end was trimmed by 5 bases and the J gene end by 4 bases; junction bases not matched to a gene: 9. The CDR3 extends over 15 amino acids.

This clone was observed a single time. The J gene is TRBJ1-6, the V gene TRBV6-1, with a tentative D call TRBD1 (5 bases). V was shortened by 2 bases and J by 10 bases, with 18 bases between the two germline ends. CDR1 MNHNS and CDR2 SASEGT come from the germline V gene. The length of the CDR3 is 16 residues. The DNA for the CDR3 is TGTGCCAGCAGTGAATCCAAGGGCCCAGGGTGGTCACCCCTCCACTTT. The encoded protein is CASSESKGPGWSPLHF.

The chain uses TRBV23-1 and TRBJ2-2; TRBD1 matches at 9 bases. TRBV23-1 is an ORF, with its function uncertain. V lost 8 bases, J lost 3 bases, and 4 bases stayed unmatched. The CDR3 runs 14 residues. The CDR3: CASEGQGDTGELFF. CDR3 DNA sequence: TGCGCCAGCGAGGGACAGGGTGACACCGGGGAGCTGTTTTTT.

This clone was counted only a few times. The gene calls are TRBV9 and TRBJ2-2; D is ambiguous. Per the germline V gene, CDR1 is SGDLS and CDR2 is YYNGEE. V was clipped by 0 bases and J by 8 bases, with 8 bases between them. CDR3 length equals 13 residues. DNA for the CDR3: TGTGCCAGCAGCGTAGACTGGCGGGGGGAGCTGTTTTTT. Amino acid sequence: CASSVDWRGELFF.

In its sample, this clone was seen a few times. The chain combines TRBV27 with TRBJ2-2; the match to TRBD2 covers 11 bases. V shed 0 bases, J shed 4 bases, and the junction held 4 bases outside the gene matches. Per germline, CDR1 MNHEY and CDR2 SMNVEV (reference sequence). The CDR3 length is 17 residues. The CDR3 here is CASSLSASGRSTGELFF. Written as DNA, the CDR3 is TGTGCCAGCAGTTTATCCGCTAGCGGGAGGAGCACCGGGGAGCTGTTTTTT.

The chain couples TRBV6-2 or TRBV6-3 to TRBJ2-7, with 12 bases lining up with TRBD2. The V and J ends lost 6 bases and 4 bases, in that order; junction bases with no gene match: 10. Germline V CDR1 and CDR2: MNHEY, SVGEGT. The CDR3 sequence is 16 residues long. CDR3 nucleotides: TGTGCCAGCAGCCGCTTAGGGACTAGCGGGTTATACGAGCAGTACTTC. It translates to CASSRLGTSGLYEQYF.

The sample holds one count of this clone. The V gene is TRBV10-3, the J gene TRBJ1-1; 9 bases map to TRBD1. V gave up 2 bases and J gave up 13 bases; unmatched junction bases: 8. Germline CDR1 is ENHRY and CDR2 is SYGVKD. The CDR3 is 13 amino acids. CDR3 in DNA: TGTGCCATCAGTGAGCCCGGGACAGGGAACGGTTTCTTT. It encodes CAISEPGTGNGFF.

This chain uses TRBV19 with TRBJ2-2, with D possibly TRBD1 on 5 matching bases. Germline assignment: CDR1 LNHDA and CDR2 SQIVND (reference sequence). Deletions cut 5 bases from V and 5 bases from J, with 12 bases between. This CDR3 is built from 14 residues. This CDR3 is CASSGAVMTGELFF. In nucleotides, the CDR3 is TGTGCCAGTAGTGGGGCAGTCATGACCGGGGAGCTGTTTTTT.

The V and J genes are TRBV9 and TRBJ2-5; no definite D call. CDR3 length equals 15 residues. The V and J ends lost 0 bases and 1 base respectively, with 10 bases between them. Germline V CDR1 and CDR2: SGDLS, YYNGEE. The DNA for the CDR3 is TGTGCCAGCAGCGTAGCCGACAAGATCCAAGAGACCCAGTACTTC. Amino acid sequence: CASSVADKIQETQYF.

The chain uses TRBV11-2 and TRBJ1-4, with no clear D. The V and J ends lost 1 base and 0 bases respectively, with 6 bases between them. There are 15 residues in the CDR3. From germline, CDR1 is SGHAT and CDR2 FQNNGV. The CDR3 reads CASSLGPATNEKLFF. CDR3 nucleotide sequence: TGTGCCAGCAGCTTAGGTCCAGCAACTAATGAAAAACTGTTTTTT.

This sequence joins TRBV5-1 and TRBJ2-1; TRBD2 matches 8 bases. The CDR3 totals 17 residues. V lost 0 bases to trimming and J lost 4 bases; unmatched junction nucleotides: 9. CDR1 SGHRS and CDR2 YFSETQ come from the germline V gene. The CDR3, as DNA: TGCGCCAGCAGCTTGGGGGGTGCGGGAGGTCCATACAATGAGCAGTTCTTC. Its protein is CASSLGGAGGPYNEQFF.

This rearrangement joins TRBV6-5 to TRBJ1-5; 11 bases fit TRBD1. The CDR3 runs to 15 residues. Germline trimming cut 6 bases from V and 6 bases from J; bases unmatched to any gene: 7. CDR1 is MNHEY, CDR2 SVGAGI, per germline. CDR3 sequence: CASREDRGLGQPQHF. The CDR3 coding sequence is TGTGCCAGCAGGGAGGACAGGGGGCTGGGTCAGCCCCAGCATTTT.